The rows below give T cell receptor beta chains drawn from one sample of a study of resident and recirculating memory T cells in vitiligo. Data came from immunoSEQ multiplex PCR; TCRdb stores just in-frame clones and leaves some out. The sample has tens of thousands of clones, about 90% seen once. Sequenced material: blood. These receptors all stem from a male donor with vitiligo. Each CDR3 is given with its conserved first and last residue. Fields, in order: CDR3 protein, CDR3 DNA, clone size, V gene, D gene, J gene. The D gene is left open where the match is weak. Rows give clone size only sometimes, using once, few, many, or a class for an expanded clone.

cdr3_aa: CASSPRLEKLFF; cdr3_nt: TGTGCCAGCAGTCCCCGGTTGGAAAAACTGTTTTTT; clone_size: .; v_call: TRBV28; d_call: .; j_call: TRBJ1-4
cdr3_aa: CASSFDRGRYNEQFF; cdr3_nt: TGTGCCAGCAGCTTCGACAGGGGGCGCTACAATGAGCAGTTCTTC; clone_size: .; v_call: TRBV7-2; d_call: TRBD1; j_call: TRBJ2-1
cdr3_aa: CASRFSGISYEQYF; cdr3_nt: TGTGCCAGCAGGTTTAGCGGAATCTCCTACGAGCAGTACTTC; clone_size: .; v_call: TRBV11-2; d_call: .; j_call: TRBJ2-7
cdr3_aa: CASSPRQTGYTF; cdr3_nt: TGTGCCAGCAGCCCGCGACAGACTGGCTACACCTTC; clone_size: .; v_call: TRBV5-5; d_call: .; j_call: TRBJ1-2
cdr3_aa: CASSVAGQGYEQYF; cdr3_nt: TGTGCCAGCAGCGTAGCCGGACAGGGGTACGAGCAGTACTTC; clone_size: .; v_call: TRBV9; d_call: TRBD1; j_call: TRBJ2-7
cdr3_aa: CASRIPRDRDEQYF; cdr3_nt: TGTGCCAGCAGGATTCCCCGGGACAGGGACGAGCAGTACTTC; clone_size: .; v_call: TRBV6-1; d_call: TRBD1; j_call: TRBJ2-7
cdr3_aa: CASSLGLAGGNTGELFF; cdr3_nt: TGTGCCAGCAGCTTGGGACTAGCGGGAGGAAACACCGGGGAGCTGTTTTTT; clone_size: .; v_call: TRBV7-6; d_call: TRBD2; j_call: TRBJ2-2
cdr3_aa: CASGLARADTQYF; cdr3_nt: TGTGCCAGCGGGCTAGCTAGAGCAGATACGCAGTATTTT; clone_size: .; v_call: TRBV6-5; d_call: .; j_call: TRBJ2-3
cdr3_aa: CASSLVPGTSSSYEQYF; cdr3_nt: TGTGCCAGCAGCTTAGTACCCGGGACTTCCAGCTCCTACGAGCAGTACTTC; clone_size: .; v_call: TRBV7-9; d_call: .; j_call: TRBJ2-7
cdr3_aa: CASRRDYEQYF; cdr3_nt: TGTGCCAGCAGGAGGGACTACGAGCAGTACTTC; clone_size: .; v_call: TRBV7-9; d_call: .; j_call: TRBJ2-7
cdr3_aa: CSVSTLEQFF; cdr3_nt: TGCAGCGTCTCTACTCTGGAGCAGTTCTTC; clone_size: few; v_call: TRBV29-1; d_call: .; j_call: TRBJ2-1
cdr3_aa: CASSRDTQGGELFF; cdr3_nt: TGCGCCAGCAGCCGGGACACTCAAGGGGGGGAGCTGTTTTTT; clone_size: .; v_call: TRBV5-1; d_call: .; j_call: TRBJ2-2
cdr3_aa: CASCENRNLGGRVYEQYF; cdr3_nt: TGTGCCAGTTGCGAAAACAGGAATCTAGGCGGGAGGGTTTACGAGCAGTACTTC; clone_size: .; v_call: TRBV19; d_call: TRBD2; j_call: TRBJ2-7
cdr3_aa: CASSIRWDINYEQYF; cdr3_nt: TGTGCCAGTAGTATAAGGTGGGACATCAACTACGAGCAGTACTTC; clone_size: few; v_call: TRBV19; d_call: .; j_call: TRBJ2-7
cdr3_aa: CASSEYPRMNTEAFF; cdr3_nt: TGTGCCAGCAGTGAATACCCGCGGATGAACACTGAAGCTTTCTTT; clone_size: .; v_call: TRBV25-1; d_call: .; j_call: TRBJ1-1
cdr3_aa: CASSQKGQLDEQFF; cdr3_nt: TGTGCCAGCAGCCAGAAGGGACAGTTGGATGAGCAGTTCTTC; clone_size: .; v_call: TRBV14; d_call: TRBD1; j_call: TRBJ2-1
cdr3_aa: CASRPGHVPYNEQFF; cdr3_nt: TGTGCCAGTCGACCGGGACACGTCCCATACAATGAGCAGTTCTTC; clone_size: .; v_call: TRBV19; d_call: .; j_call: TRBJ2-1
cdr3_aa: CASSPQGTAFMGYTF; cdr3_nt: TGTGCCAGCAGTCCACAGGGGACGGCTTTTATGGGCTACACCTTC; clone_size: once; v_call: TRBV5-6; d_call: TRBD1; j_call: TRBJ1-2
cdr3_aa: CASSGSGVANQPQHF; cdr3_nt: TGTGCCAGCAGTGGTTCGGGGGTGGCGAATCAGCCCCAGCATTTT; clone_size: .; v_call: TRBV2; d_call: .; j_call: TRBJ1-5
cdr3_aa: CASSFGQGASYEQYF; cdr3_nt: TGCGCCAGCAGCTTTGGACAGGGGGCGTCCTACGAGCAGTACTTC; clone_size: .; v_call: TRBV5-1; d_call: TRBD1; j_call: TRBJ2-7
cdr3_aa: CASSYAGGNTGELFF; cdr3_nt: TGTGCCAGCAGTTACGCGGGAGGGAACACCGGGGAGCTGTTTTTT; clone_size: .; v_call: TRBV6-5; d_call: TRBD2; j_call: TRBJ2-2
cdr3_aa: CAISDPDRDQETQYF; cdr3_nt: TGTGCCATCAGTGATCCGGACAGAGACCAAGAGACCCAGTACTTC; clone_size: .; v_call: TRBV10-3; d_call: .; j_call: TRBJ2-5
cdr3_aa: CASSFQGAVGTGELFF; cdr3_nt: TGTGCCAGTAGTTTTCAGGGGGCAGTCGGAACCGGGGAGCTGTTTTTT; clone_size: .; v_call: TRBV19; d_call: TRBD1; j_call: TRBJ2-2
cdr3_aa: CASSIARGQLAGPSYEQYF; cdr3_nt: TGTGCCAGTAGTATAGCGAGGGGGCAACTAGCGGGACCCTCCTACGAGCAGTACTTC; clone_size: .; v_call: TRBV19; d_call: TRBD2; j_call: TRBJ2-7
cdr3_aa: CASSQGFSGNYGYTF; cdr3_nt: TGCGCCAGCAGCCAAGGGTTCAGCGGAAACTATGGCTACACCTTC; clone_size: .; v_call: TRBV4-1; d_call: .; j_call: TRBJ1-2
cdr3_aa: CASSGGRTSGRPWQYF; cdr3_nt: TGTGCCAGCAGTGGGGGGCGGACTAGCGGGAGACCCTGGCAGTACTTC; clone_size: .; v_call: TRBV27; d_call: TRBD2; j_call: TRBJ2-7
cdr3_aa: CASGRGFWTDTQYF; cdr3_nt: TGTGCTAGTGGTCGGGGGTTTTGGACAGATACGCAGTATTTT; clone_size: .; v_call: TRBV12-5; d_call: .; j_call: TRBJ2-3
cdr3_aa: CASSLAEGPGEKLFF; cdr3_nt: TGCGCCAGCAGCTTGGCCGAGGGTCCCGGCGAAAAACTGTTTTTT; clone_size: .; v_call: TRBV5-1; d_call: .; j_call: TRBJ1-4
cdr3_aa: CASSLGIAWSDNQETQYF; cdr3_nt: TGTGCCAGCAGCTTAGGCATAGCGTGGTCCGATAATCAAGAGACCCAGTACTTC; clone_size: .; v_call: TRBV11-3; d_call: .; j_call: TRBJ2-5
cdr3_aa: CATRQGVIETQYF; cdr3_nt: TGTGCCACTCGACAGGGGGTGATCGAGACCCAGTACTTC; clone_size: .; v_call: TRBV5-4; d_call: TRBD1; j_call: TRBJ2-5
cdr3_aa: CASSLSTSGSNGEQYF; cdr3_nt: TGTGCCAGTAGTCTCTCGACTAGCGGGAGCAATGGTGAGCAGTACTTC; clone_size: .; v_call: TRBV19; d_call: TRBD2; j_call: TRBJ2-7
cdr3_aa: CASSGDYRSYNEQFF; cdr3_nt: TGTGCCAGCAGTGGGGACTATCGATCCTACAATGAGCAGTTCTTC; clone_size: .; v_call: TRBV2; d_call: TRBD2; j_call: TRBJ2-1
cdr3_aa: CASSLRDRGSTGGTGELFF; cdr3_nt: TGTGCCAGCAGCTTACGGGACAGGGGTTCAACGGGAGGGACCGGGGAGCTGTTTTTT; clone_size: .; v_call: TRBV7-9; d_call: TRBD1; j_call: TRBJ2-2
cdr3_aa: CASSLAGSVWPQHF; cdr3_nt: TGTGCCAGCAGCTTGGCCGGCAGCGTTTGGCCCCAGCATTTT; clone_size: .; v_call: TRBV5-6; d_call: .; j_call: TRBJ1-5
cdr3_aa: CASSLEFRETQYF; cdr3_nt: TGTGCCAGCAGCTTAGAATTCAGGGAGACCCAGTACTTC; clone_size: .; v_call: TRBV7-2; d_call: .; j_call: TRBJ2-5
cdr3_aa: CASAGTGAESGHGYTF; cdr3_nt: TGTGCCAGCGCCGGGACAGGGGCAGAATCGGGCCATGGCTACACCTTC; clone_size: few; v_call: TRBV7-9; d_call: TRBD1; j_call: TRBJ1-2
cdr3_aa: CASSSGQKQWEGYTF; cdr3_nt: TGTGCCAGCAGCTCCGGACAGAAACAGTGGGAAGGCTACACCTTC; clone_size: .; v_call: TRBV7-2; d_call: .; j_call: TRBJ1-2
cdr3_aa: CASSLPTSGSSQYF; cdr3_nt: TGTGCCAGCAGCCTCCCGACTAGCGGGAGCTCGCAGTACTTC; clone_size: .; v_call: TRBV7-3; d_call: TRBD2; j_call: TRBJ2-7
cdr3_aa: CASSYSSGSSYEQYF; cdr3_nt: TGTGCCAGCAGTTACTCGAGCGGCAGCTCCTACGAGCAGTACTTC; clone_size: few; v_call: TRBV6-5; d_call: .; j_call: TRBJ2-7
cdr3_aa: CASSSGQGTNEKLFF; cdr3_nt: TGTGCCAGCAGCTCGGGACAGGGAACTAATGAAAAACTGTTTTTT; clone_size: .; v_call: TRBV5-4; d_call: TRBD1; j_call: TRBJ1-4
cdr3_aa: CARRRDRGREKLFF; cdr3_nt: TGTGCCAGAAGACGCGACAGGGGTAGGGAAAAACTGTTTTTT; clone_size: .; v_call: TRBV5-3; d_call: TRBD1; j_call: TRBJ1-4
cdr3_aa: CASSQRTEYSNQPQHF; cdr3_nt: TGCGCCAGCAGCCAACGTACAGAGTATAGCAATCAGCCCCAGCATTTT; clone_size: .; v_call: TRBV4-1; d_call: .; j_call: TRBJ1-5
cdr3_aa: CASSQGEWHSNQPQHF; cdr3_nt: TGCGCCAGCAGCCAAGGGGAGTGGCATAGCAATCAGCCCCAGCATTTT; clone_size: few; v_call: TRBV4-1; d_call: .; j_call: TRBJ1-5
cdr3_aa: CASRKPGLSSNEQFF; cdr3_nt: TGCGCCAGCAGAAAGCCGGGACTGAGCTCCAATGAGCAGTTCTTC; clone_size: .; v_call: TRBV4-1; d_call: .; j_call: TRBJ2-1
cdr3_aa: CASSPGTGGNTEAFF; cdr3_nt: TGTGCCAGCAGCCCCGGGACAGGGGGGAACACTGAAGCTTTCTTT; clone_size: .; v_call: TRBV6-1; d_call: TRBD1; j_call: TRBJ1-1
cdr3_aa: CASSRGLAGGSPDTQYF; cdr3_nt: TGCGCCAGCAGCCGAGGACTAGCGGGAGGAAGTCCGGATACGCAGTATTTT; clone_size: .; v_call: TRBV5-1; d_call: TRBD2; j_call: TRBJ2-3
cdr3_aa: CASSLGAGNLDYGYTF; cdr3_nt: TGTGCCAGCAGCTTGGGGGCCGGGAACCTCGACTATGGCTACACCTTC; clone_size: .; v_call: TRBV5-5; d_call: .; j_call: TRBJ1-2
cdr3_aa: CASSERWTEAFF; cdr3_nt: TGTGCCAGCAGTGAGCGATGGACTGAAGCTTTCTTT; clone_size: .; v_call: TRBV2; d_call: .; j_call: TRBJ1-1
cdr3_aa: CASSLLVRRSGELFF; cdr3_nt: TGTGCCAGCAGTTTATTGGTACGGAGATCCGGGGAGCTGTTTTTT; clone_size: .; v_call: TRBV28; d_call: .; j_call: TRBJ2-2
cdr3_aa: CASSPTGLSYEQYF; cdr3_nt: TGTGCCAGCAGCCCGACGGGACTGTCCTACGAGCAGTACTTC; clone_size: .; v_call: TRBV7-2; d_call: .; j_call: TRBJ2-7
cdr3_aa: CATRPEGVYYNEQFF; cdr3_nt: TGTGCCACTAGACCAGAGGGGGTCTACTACAATGAGCAGTTCTTC; clone_size: .; v_call: TRBV15; d_call: .; j_call: TRBJ2-1
cdr3_aa: CSVVGGVTDTQYF; cdr3_nt: TGCAGCGTTGTGGGAGGGGTAACAGATACGCAGTATTTT; clone_size: .; v_call: TRBV29-1; d_call: TRBD2; j_call: TRBJ2-3
cdr3_aa: CASSLGGDAEAFF; cdr3_nt: TGTGCCAGCAGTTTAGGGGGGGACGCTGAAGCTTTCTTT; clone_size: .; v_call: TRBV28; d_call: .; j_call: TRBJ1-1
cdr3_aa: CASSGQGNTEAFF; cdr3_nt: TGTGCCAGCAGTGGACAGGGGAACACTGAAGCTTTCTTT; clone_size: .; v_call: TRBV2; d_call: TRBD1; j_call: TRBJ1-1
cdr3_aa: CASSILAGGLQDTQYF; cdr3_nt: TGTGCCAGCAGTATTCTAGCGGGAGGGCTTCAGGATACGCAGTATTTT; clone_size: .; v_call: TRBV28; d_call: TRBD2; j_call: TRBJ2-3
cdr3_aa: CASSEGEGPTYEQYF; cdr3_nt: TGTGCCAGCAGCGAGGGGGAGGGGCCCACCTACGAGCAGTACTTC; clone_size: .; v_call: TRBV9; d_call: .; j_call: TRBJ2-7